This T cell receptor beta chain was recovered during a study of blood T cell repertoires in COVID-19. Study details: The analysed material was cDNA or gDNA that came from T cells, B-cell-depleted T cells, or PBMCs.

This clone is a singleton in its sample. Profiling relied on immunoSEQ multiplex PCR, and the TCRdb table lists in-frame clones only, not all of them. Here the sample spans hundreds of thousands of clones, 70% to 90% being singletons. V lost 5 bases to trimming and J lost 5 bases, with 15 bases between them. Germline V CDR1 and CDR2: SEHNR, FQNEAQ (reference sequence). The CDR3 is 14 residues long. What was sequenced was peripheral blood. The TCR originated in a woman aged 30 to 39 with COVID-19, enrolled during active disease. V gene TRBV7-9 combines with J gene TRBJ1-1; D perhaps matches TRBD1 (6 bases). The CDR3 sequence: CASSQGHPGTEAFF. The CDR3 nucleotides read TGTGCCAGCAGCCAGGGACACCCAGGGACTGAAGCTTTCTTT.